Listed here are 12 T cell receptor beta chains from one sample, sequenced in a study of cytomegalovirus exposure and HLA in healthy donors. Both 60 Vbeta primers and 13 Jbeta primers went into the PCR. Some clones are missing from TCRdb's copy, which holds only in-frame ones; the method was immunoSEQ multiplex PCR. The sample data list some 56,000 clones. Sequenced input: PBMCs. These receptors all stem from a woman younger than 45 in good health and CMV-seropositive.

This rearrangement joins TRBV6-1 to TRBJ1-1; D gene uncertain. V dropped 2 bases and J dropped 4 bases, with 17 bases sitting between them. Per the germline V gene, CDR1 is MNHNS and CDR2 is SASEGT. The CDR3 length is 16 residues. The chain's CDR3 is CASSESGRPMITEAFF. DNA for the CDR3: TGTGCCAGCAGTGAATCTGGGAGGCCCATGATCACTGAAGCTTTCTTT.

This chain connects TRBV29-1 to TRBJ2-7; 8 bases match TRBD2. V lost 7 bases and J lost 0; bases outside the gene matches: 5. The V gene's germline CDR1 is SQVTM and CDR2 ANQGSEA. This CDR3 is 13 amino acids long. In DNA, the CDR3 is TGCAGCGCCTCGGGAGGGAGCTCCTACGAGCAGTACTTC. Residues: CSASGGSSYEQYF.

V usage is TRBV19 and J usage is TRBJ1-2, with TRBD1 matching over 7 bases. J gave up 3 bases and V 10 bases, and 8 bases lay outside the gene matches. This CDR3 has 13 residues. Germline values: CDR1 LNHDA, CDR2 SQIVND (reference sequence). The CDR3 region has the DNA TGTGCCACTTCCCGACAGGGAGACTATGGCTACACCTTC. This codes for CATSRQGDYGYTF. Complete variable domain (other parts from reference TRBV19 and TRBJ1-2): DGGITQSPKYLFRKEGQNVTLSCEQNLNHDAMYWYRQDPGQGLRLIYYSQIVNDFQKGDIAEGYSVSREKKESFPLTVTSAQKNPTAFYLCATSRQGDYGYTFGSGTRLTVV.

The V gene is TRBV4-1, the J gene TRBJ2-7; 7 bases are a match to TRBD2. The V gene's germline CDR1 is MGHRA and CDR2 YSYEKL. Trimming took 0 bases from V and 2 from J; bases not matched to a gene: 7. CDR3 length: 16 residues. The CDR3: CASSQDLAVSAYEQYF. In DNA, the CDR3 is TGCGCCAGCAGCCAAGATCTAGCGGTGAGCGCCTACGAGCAGTACTTC.

V gene TRBV9 combines with J gene TRBJ2-7; 7 positions match TRBD1. Germline lookup yields CDR1 SGDLS and CDR2 YYNGEE. The CDR3 runs to 15 residues. J gave up 6 bases and V 3 bases, and 12 bases lay outside the gene matches. CDR3 bases: TGTGCCAGCAGCGCCCAACAGGGGTCCCCGGGCGAGCAGTACTTC. Translation: CASSAQQGSPGEQYF. Full variable domain (outside the CDR3, taken from reference TRBV9 and TRBJ2-7): DSGVTQTPKHLITATGQRVTLRCSPRSGDLSVYWYQQSLDQGLQFLIQYYNGEERAKGNILERFSAQQFPDLHSELNLSSLELGDSALYFCASSAQQGSPGEQYFGPGTRLTVT.

V is TRBV18 and J is TRBJ1-2; 8 bases map to TRBD1. V lost 3 bases to trimming and J lost 6 bases; unmatched junction nucleotides: 12. The CDR3 extends over 16 amino acids. The germline gives CDR1 KGHSH, CDR2 LQKENI. DNA of the CDR3: TGTGCCAGCTCACCCTCTAGGACAGGGCGAGGGGATGGCTACACCTTC. Protein sequence: CASSPSRTGRGDGYTF. The full variable domain, its missing parts supplied by reference TRBV18 and TRBJ1-2, is NAGVMQNPRHLVRRRGQEARLRCSPMKGHSHVYWYRQLPEEGLKFMVYLQKENIIDESGMPKERFSAEFPKEGPSILRIQQVVRGDSAAYFCASSPSRTGRGDGYTFGSGTRLTVV.

V and J are TRBV28 and TRBJ2-7, with a tentative D call TRBD2 (6 bases). CDR1 MDHEN and CDR2 SYDVKM come from the germline V gene. The CDR3 consists of 15 residues. Trimming stripped 8 bases from V and 4 bases from J, with 21 bases between. The CDR3 coding sequence is TGTGCCAGCGGAGGGCACCAGTCTTCTTTGTACGAGCAGTACTTC. Its translation is CASGGHQSSLYEQYF.

The CDR3 DNA is TGTGCCAGCATCGAGGACAGTGGAAACACCATATATTTT. Encoded protein: CASIEDSGNTIYF. The rearrangement links TRBV7-9 to TRBJ1-3; tentative D call: TRBD1 (6 bases). The CDR3 totals 13 residues. Trimming stripped 7 bases from V and 3 bases from J, with 10 bases between. The germline CDR1 and CDR2 sequences are SEHNR and FQNEAQ (reference sequence).

The J gene is TRBJ1-1, the V gene TRBV9; no clear D gene. CDR1 is SGDLS, CDR2 YYNGEE, per germline. The CDR3 consists of 14 residues. The V gene lost 0 bases and the J gene lost 5 bases, with 11 bases spanning the gap. CDR3 sequence reads: CASSVASGDTEAFF. The CDR3 DNA reads TGTGCCAGCAGCGTAGCTAGCGGGGATACTGAAGCTTTCTTT.

The V gene is TRBV5-1, the J gene TRBJ2-7; perhaps TRBD1 as D (6 bases). The CDR3 is 16 residues long. The V end lost 7 bases, the J end lost 0 bases, and 20 bases lay between the germline ends. CDR1 SGHRS and CDR2 YFSETQ come from the germline V gene. CDR3 DNA: TGCGCCAGCCGACCGCGTCACAGGGACAACTCCTACGAGCAGTACTTC. Amino acids: CASRPRHRDNSYEQYF.

CDR3 coding DNA: TGCGCCAGCAGCTTGAGTGGCGGGTATAGCACAGATACGCAGTATTTT. It codes for CASSLSGGYSTDTQYF. V and J are TRBV5-1 and TRBJ2-3, with D perhaps matching TRBD2 (5 bases). V dropped 1 base and J dropped 0 bases, with 12 bases sitting between them. Germline V gives CDR1 SGHRS, CDR2 YFSETQ. CDR3 size: 16 residues. The full variable domain, with the rest looked up from reference TRBV5-1 and TRBJ2-3, is KAGVTQTPRYLIKTRGQQVTLSCSPISGHRSVSWYQQTPGQGLQFLFEYFSETQRNKGNFPGRFSGRQFSNSRSEMNVSTLELGDSALYLCASSLSGGYSTDTQYFGPGTRLTVL.

The rearrangement uses TRBV10-3 and TRBJ1-3; 8 positions agree with TRBD1. Germline V CDR1 and CDR2: ENHRY, SYGVKD. There are 15 residues in the CDR3. J lost 1 base, V lost 3 bases, and 2 bases had no gene match. This CDR3 reads CAISDQGASGNTIYF. In DNA form, the CDR3 reads TGTGCCATCAGTGACCAGGGGGCGTCTGGAAACACCATATATTTT.